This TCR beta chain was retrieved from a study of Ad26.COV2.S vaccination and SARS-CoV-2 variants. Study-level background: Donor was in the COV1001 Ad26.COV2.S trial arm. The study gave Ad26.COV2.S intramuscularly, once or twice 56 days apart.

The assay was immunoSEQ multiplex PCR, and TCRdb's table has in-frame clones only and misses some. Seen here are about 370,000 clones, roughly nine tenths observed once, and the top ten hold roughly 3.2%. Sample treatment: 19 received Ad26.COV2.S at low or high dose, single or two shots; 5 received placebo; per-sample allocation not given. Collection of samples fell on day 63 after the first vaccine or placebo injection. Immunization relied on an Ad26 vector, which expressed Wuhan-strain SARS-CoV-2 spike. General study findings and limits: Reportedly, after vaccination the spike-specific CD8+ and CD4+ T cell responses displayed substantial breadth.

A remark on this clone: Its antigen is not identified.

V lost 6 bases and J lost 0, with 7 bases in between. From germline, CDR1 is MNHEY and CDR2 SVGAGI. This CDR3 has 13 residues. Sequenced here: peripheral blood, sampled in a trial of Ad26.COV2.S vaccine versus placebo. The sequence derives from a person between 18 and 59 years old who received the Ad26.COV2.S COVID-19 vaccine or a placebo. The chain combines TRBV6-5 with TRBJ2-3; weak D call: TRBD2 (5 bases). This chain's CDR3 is CASRRESTDTQYF. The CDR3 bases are TGTGCCAGCAGGAGGGAGAGCACAGATACGCAGTATTTT.